This TCR beta chain stems from a study of blood T cell repertoires in COVID-19. Study-level background: Two negative PCRs, clearance, or symptom resolution characterized the recovered Cohort 3 donors. PBMCs, B-cell-depleted T cells, or T cells were the source of the cDNA or gDNA that made up the material.

The CDR3 is made up of 14 amino acids. CDR1 and CDR2 (germline): SQVTM, ANQGSEA. J was trimmed by 4 bases and V by 4 bases; bases with no gene match: 3. TCRdb's table, derived via immunoSEQ multiplex PCR, lists solely in-frame clones and lacks some. The table includes about 210,000 clones, about 86% detected once. Across roughly 25 US areas, participants ranged in age from roughly 18 to 95 years. Participants' reported clinical history set cohort assignment. The sequence was obtained from a woman aged 40-49 years in a cohort exposed to, infected with or recovered from COVID-19 (not recorded which). Sequencing was done on a sample of PBMCs or T cells enriched from blood (not recorded which). J is TRBJ2-5 and V is TRBV29-1; 13 bases line up with TRBD2. CDR3 protein: CSVGGTSGAETQYF. The CDR3 DNA reads TGCAGCGTTGGCGGGACTAGCGGGGCAGAGACCCAGTACTTC.